This TCR beta chain derives from a study of cytomegalovirus exposure and HLA in healthy donors. The CDR3 spans 19 residues. PCR involved 60 Vbeta and 13 Jbeta primers. Sequencing was performed with immunoSEQ multiplex PCR; in TCRdb, only in-frame clones are kept and a portion is missing. Found here are approximately 190,000 clones, approximately 84% of them singletons; the top ten hold approximately 2.4%. The sequenced sample consisted of PBMCs. The chain employs TRBV21-1 and TRBJ2-2; the table names TRBD1, a call not compared with the DNA. TRBV21-1 is noted as a pseudogene. The receptor comes from a woman aged 50 to 60 in good health and CMV-seropositive. This CDR3 reads CASSISTRNRQGVLGELFF. CDR3 nucleotides: TGTGCCAGCAGCATTTCGACAAGAAATAGACAGGGGGTATTAGGGGAGCTGTTTTTT.